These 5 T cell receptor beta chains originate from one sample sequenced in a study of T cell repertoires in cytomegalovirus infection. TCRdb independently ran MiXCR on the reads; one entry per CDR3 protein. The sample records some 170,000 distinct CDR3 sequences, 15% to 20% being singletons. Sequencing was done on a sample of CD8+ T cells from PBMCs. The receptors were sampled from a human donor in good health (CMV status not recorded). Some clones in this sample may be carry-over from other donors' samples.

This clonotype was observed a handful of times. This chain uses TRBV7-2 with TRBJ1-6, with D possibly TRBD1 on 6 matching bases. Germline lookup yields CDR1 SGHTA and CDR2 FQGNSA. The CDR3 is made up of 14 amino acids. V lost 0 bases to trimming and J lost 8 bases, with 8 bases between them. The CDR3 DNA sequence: TGTGCCAGCAGCTTAGCGTACAGGGATTCACCCCTCCACTTT. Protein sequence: CASSLAYRDSPLHF.

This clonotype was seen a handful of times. The CDR3 region has the DNA TGCGCCAGCAGCCAAGATCGGGGCGAGGGTCAGCCCCAGCATTTT. It codes for CASSQDRGEGQPQHF. This rearrangement joins TRBV4-3 to TRBJ1-5, with D possibly being TRBD1 (5 bases). Germline CDR1 LGHNA, CDR2 YSLEER. The CDR3 contains 15 residues. The V and J ends lost 0 bases and 6 bases respectively, with 12 bases between them.

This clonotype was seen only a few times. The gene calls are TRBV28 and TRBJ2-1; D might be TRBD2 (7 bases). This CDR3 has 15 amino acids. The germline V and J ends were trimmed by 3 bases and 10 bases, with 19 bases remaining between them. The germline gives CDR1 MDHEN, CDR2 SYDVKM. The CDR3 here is CASSFVSGGLREQFF. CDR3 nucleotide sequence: TGTGCCAGCAGTTTCGTCTCGGGGGGCCTGAGGGAGCAGTTCTTC.

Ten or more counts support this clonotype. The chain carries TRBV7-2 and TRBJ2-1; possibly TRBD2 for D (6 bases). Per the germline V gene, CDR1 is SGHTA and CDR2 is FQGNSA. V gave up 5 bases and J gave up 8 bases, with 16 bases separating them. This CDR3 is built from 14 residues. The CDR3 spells CASSLVPRGDEQFF. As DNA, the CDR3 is TGTGCCAGCAGCCTAGTCCCGCGGGGCGATGAGCAGTTCTTC.

In nucleotides, the CDR3 is TGCAGCGGGGCCGGGCCCCAGGCAGATACGCAGTATTTT. This sequence encodes CSGAGPQADTQYF. The chain is built from TRBV29-1 and TRBJ2-3; D uncertain. Trimming took off 7 bases at V and 4 bases at J, with 15 bases between the two ends. CDR1 is SQVTM, CDR2 ANQGSEA, per germline. The CDR3 runs 13 residues.